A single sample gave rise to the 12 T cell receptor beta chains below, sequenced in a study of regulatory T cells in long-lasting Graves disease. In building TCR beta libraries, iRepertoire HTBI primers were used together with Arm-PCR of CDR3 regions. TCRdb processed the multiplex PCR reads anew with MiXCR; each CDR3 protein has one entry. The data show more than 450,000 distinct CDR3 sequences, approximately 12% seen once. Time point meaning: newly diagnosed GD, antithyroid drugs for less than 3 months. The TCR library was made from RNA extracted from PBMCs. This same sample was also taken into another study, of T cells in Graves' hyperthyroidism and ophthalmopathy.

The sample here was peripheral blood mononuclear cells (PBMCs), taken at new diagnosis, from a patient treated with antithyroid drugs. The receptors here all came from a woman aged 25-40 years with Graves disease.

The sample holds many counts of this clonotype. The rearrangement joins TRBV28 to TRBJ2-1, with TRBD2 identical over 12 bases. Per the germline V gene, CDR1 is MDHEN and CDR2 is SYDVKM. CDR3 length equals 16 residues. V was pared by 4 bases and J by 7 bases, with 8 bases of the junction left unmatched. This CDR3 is CASSSSSGRALNEQFF. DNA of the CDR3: TGTGCCAGCAGTTCCTCTAGCGGGAGGGCGTTAAATGAGCAGTTCTTC.

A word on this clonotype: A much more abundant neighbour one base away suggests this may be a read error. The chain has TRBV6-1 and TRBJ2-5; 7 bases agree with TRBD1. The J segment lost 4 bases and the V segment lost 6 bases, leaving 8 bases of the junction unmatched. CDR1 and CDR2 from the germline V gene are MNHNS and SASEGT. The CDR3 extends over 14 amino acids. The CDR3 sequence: CASRTPGQRETQYF. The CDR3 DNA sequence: TGTGCCAGCAGAACTCCGGGACAGCGAGAGACCCAGTACTTC.

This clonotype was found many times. DNA for the CDR3: TGTGCCAGCAGCGTAACGATACAGGGGGCTAGCGTGAACACTGAAGCTTTCTTT. Encoded protein: CASSVTIQGASVNTEAFF. V gene TRBV7-2 combines with J gene TRBJ1-1, with 9 bases identical to TRBD1. V trimming: 5 bases; J trimming: 0 bases; junction bases outside the gene matches: 13. The CDR3 loop spans 18 amino acids. Germline values: CDR1 SGHTA, CDR2 FQGNSA.

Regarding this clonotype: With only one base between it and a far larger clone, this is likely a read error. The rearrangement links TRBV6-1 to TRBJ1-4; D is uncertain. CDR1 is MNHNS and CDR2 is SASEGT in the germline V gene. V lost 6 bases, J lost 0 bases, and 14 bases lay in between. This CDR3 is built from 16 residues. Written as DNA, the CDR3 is TGTGCCAGCAGCCCCGGCACGACGACAACTAATGAAAAACTGTTTTTT. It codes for CASSPGTTTTNEKLFF.

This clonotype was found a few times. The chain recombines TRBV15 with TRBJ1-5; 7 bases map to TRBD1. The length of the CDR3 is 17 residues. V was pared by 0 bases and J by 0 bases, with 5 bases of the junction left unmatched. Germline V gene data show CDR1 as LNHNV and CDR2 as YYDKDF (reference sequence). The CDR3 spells CATSREDRVASNQPQHF. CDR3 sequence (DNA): TGTGCCACCAGCAGAGAAGACAGGGTAGCTAGCAATCAGCCCCAGCATTTT.

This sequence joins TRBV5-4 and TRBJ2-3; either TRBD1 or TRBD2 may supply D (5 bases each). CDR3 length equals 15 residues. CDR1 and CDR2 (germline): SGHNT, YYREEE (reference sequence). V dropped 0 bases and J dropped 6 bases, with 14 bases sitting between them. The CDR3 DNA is TGTGCCAGCAGCTTGGGGGGACCGTCCTCGGATACGCAGTATTTT. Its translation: CASSLGGPSSDTQYF. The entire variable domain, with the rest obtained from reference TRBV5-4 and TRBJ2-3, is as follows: ETGVTQSPTHLIKTRGQQVTLRCSSQSGHNTVSWYQQALGQGPQFIFQYYREEENGRGNFPPRFSGLQFPNYSSELNVNALELDDSALYLCASSLGGPSSDTQYFGPGTRLTVL.

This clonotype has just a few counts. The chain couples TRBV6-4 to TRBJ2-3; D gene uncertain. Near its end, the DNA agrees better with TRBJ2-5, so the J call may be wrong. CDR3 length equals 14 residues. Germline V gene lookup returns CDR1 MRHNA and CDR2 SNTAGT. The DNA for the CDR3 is TGTGCCAGCAGTGACTCGAGTCTCTGGGAGACCCAGTACTTC. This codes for CASSDSSLWETQYF.

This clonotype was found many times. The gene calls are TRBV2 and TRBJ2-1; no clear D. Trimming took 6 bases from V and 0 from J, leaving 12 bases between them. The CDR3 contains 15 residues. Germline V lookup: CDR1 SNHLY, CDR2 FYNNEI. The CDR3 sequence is CASRRTHSSYNEQFF. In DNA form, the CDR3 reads TGTGCCAGCAGACGGACCCACAGCTCCTACAATGAGCAGTTCTTC.

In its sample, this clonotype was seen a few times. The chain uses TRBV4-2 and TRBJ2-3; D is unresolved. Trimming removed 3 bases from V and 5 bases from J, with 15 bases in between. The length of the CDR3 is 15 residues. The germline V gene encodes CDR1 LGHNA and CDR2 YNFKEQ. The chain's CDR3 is CASSQPEFLGDTQYF. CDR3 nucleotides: TGTGCCAGCAGCCAGCCTGAGTTCCTAGGAGATACGCAGTATTTT.

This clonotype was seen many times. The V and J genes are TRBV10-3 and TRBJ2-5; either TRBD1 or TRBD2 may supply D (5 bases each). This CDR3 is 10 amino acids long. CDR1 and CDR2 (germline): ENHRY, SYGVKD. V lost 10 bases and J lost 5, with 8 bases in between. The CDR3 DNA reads TGTGCCACCTGGGACGAGACCCAGTACTTC. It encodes CATWDETQYF.

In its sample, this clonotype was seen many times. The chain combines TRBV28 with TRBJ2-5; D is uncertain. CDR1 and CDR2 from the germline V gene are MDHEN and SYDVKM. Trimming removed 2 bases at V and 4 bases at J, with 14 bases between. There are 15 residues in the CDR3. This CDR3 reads CASSLPTTNGETQYF. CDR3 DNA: TGTGCCAGCAGTTTACCGACAACTAACGGAGAGACCCAGTACTTC.

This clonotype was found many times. DNA of the CDR3: TGTGCCAGCAGTGATGAATCCCGGGAGCCCCAGCATTTT. It encodes CASSDESREPQHF. The chain joins TRBV6-1 to TRBJ1-5, with D unresolved. This CDR3 contains 13 residues. CDR1 is MNHNS and CDR2 is SASEGT in the germline V gene. Trimming shortened V by 3 bases and J by 8 bases, and 11 bases separated the two germline ends.